The present TCR beta chain was sequenced within a study of T cell repertoires in aging, cancer and after chemotherapy. The overall study: Healthy donor repertoires were recorded over several months to years and showed clear clonal overlap.

This CDR3 region has 13 residues. With 3 bases removed from V and 3 bases from J, the gap between germline ends came to 10 bases. Germline V gives CDR1 SGHDT, CDR2 YYEEEE. Rearranged V-D-J TRB sequences were amplified with a mixed TRB-A/B primer pool. TCRdb processed the multiplex PCR reads anew with MiXCR; each CDR3 protein has one entry. The data show more than 8,500 distinct CDR3 sequences, roughly two fifths seen once. Study findings and constraints: In healthy donors, age-related TCR diversity loss mainly reflected lost richness. Rebound thymic output was suggested by rising median generation probability during chemotherapy in each cancer cohort.

As regards this clonotype: The target antigen is unknown.

Amplification of TCR beta used genomic DNA extracted from peripheral blood. This rearrangement joins TRBV5-6 to TRBJ2-7; D possibly matches TRBD1 or TRBD2 (5 bases each). The clonotype originates from a human donor in good health. Specimen: blood. CDR3 amino acids: CASSSGALYEQYF. CDR3 bases: TGTGCCAGCAGCTCCGGGGCCCTCTACGAGCAGTACTTC.